This passage covers 10 T cell receptor beta chains from one sample sequenced in a study of cytomegalovirus exposure and HLA in healthy donors. PCR amplification relied on 60 Vbeta primers (plus 13 Jbeta primers). Data came from immunoSEQ multiplex PCR; TCRdb stores just in-frame clones and leaves some out. Among under 200,000 clones listed, approximately 78% were seen once. Sequencing was done on a sample of PBMCs. These receptors were taken from a male donor in good health and CMV-seropositive.

The rearrangement links TRBV27 to TRBJ1-2, with a possible D match to TRBD1 (6 bases). This CDR3 has 16 amino acids. The V gene's germline CDR1 is MNHEY and CDR2 SMNVEV (reference sequence). V lost 4 bases and J 9 bases, leaving 24 bases between the germline ends. CDR3 in amino acids: CASSSQPSHRVFRYTF. DNA for the CDR3: TGTGCCAGCAGTTCTCAACCCAGTCACAGGGTCTTTCGCTACACCTTC.

The CDR3 protein is CASRTWEGYTF. DNA for the CDR3: TGTGCCAGCAGAACCTGGGAGGGCTACACCTTC. The chain carries TRBV7-2 and TRBJ1-2; the D is unclear. V lost 6 bases and J 8 bases, leaving 10 bases between the germline ends. Germline values: CDR1 SGHTA, CDR2 FQGNSA. The CDR3 runs 11 residues. Full variable domain (missing parts from reference TRBV7-2 and TRBJ1-2): GAGVSQSPSNKVTEKGKDVELRCDPISGHTALYWYRQSLGQGLEFLIYFQGNSAPDKSGLPSDRFSAERTGGSVSTLTIQRTQQEDSAVYLCASRTWEGYTFGSGTRLTVV.

V is TRBV9 and J is TRBJ1-2; perhaps TRBD1 as D (5 bases). Germline V gene data show CDR1 as SGDLS and CDR2 as YYNGEE. This CDR3 has 11 amino acids. Trimming stripped 5 bases from V and 7 bases from J, with 9 bases between. The CDR3 protein is CASRQGSGYTF. The CDR3 DNA is TGTGCCAGCAGGCAGGGAAGTGGCTACACCTTC. Complete variable domain (other parts from reference TRBV9 and TRBJ1-2): DSGVTQTPKHLITATGQRVTLRCSPRSGDLSVYWYQQSLDQGLQFLIQYYNGEERAKGNILERFSAQQFPDLHSELNLSSLELGDSALYFCASRQGSGYTFGSGTRLTVV.

J is TRBJ2-7 and V is TRBV7-9, with unresolved D. This CDR3 contains 12 residues. V gave up 3 bases and J gave up 6 bases, with 9 bases separating them. CDR1 and CDR2 (germline): SEHNR, FQNEAQ (reference sequence). The CDR3 sequence is CASSFDQREQYF. The CDR3 DNA reads as TGTGCCAGCAGCTTTGACCAGCGCGAGCAGTACTTC.

The chain is built from TRBV27 and TRBJ2-3, with 10 bases that match TRBD2. The V and J ends lost 5 bases and 7 bases, in that order; junction bases with no gene match: 12. There are 16 residues in the CDR3. Germline CDR1 reads MNHEY; CDR2 reads SMNVEV (reference sequence). The chain's CDR3 is CASSQGLATRLYTQYF. Here the CDR3 DNA reads TGTGCCAGCAGTCAGGGACTAGCGACACGATTATATACGCAGTATTTT.

This clone was counted once. The chain combines TRBV10-2 with TRBJ2-7; D is perhaps TRBD2 (6 bases). This CDR3 region has 16 residues. V lost 0 bases and J lost 1, with 13 bases in between. Germline V CDR1 and CDR2: WSHSY, SAAADI. The CDR3, as DNA: TGCGCCAGCAGTGAGTCAGGCGGGGTTCGGTCCTACGAGCAGTACTTC. Amino acids: CASSESGGVRSYEQYF.

The V and J genes are TRBV5-4 and TRBJ2-7; the match to TRBD1 covers 10 bases. The CDR3 extends over 13 amino acids. Germline V gene data show CDR1 as SGHNT and CDR2 as YYREEE (reference sequence). The junction had 7 bases not matched to a gene; V was cut back by 4 bases and J by 9 bases. CDR3 region: CASSPRTGGGQYF. DNA for the CDR3: TGTGCCAGCAGCCCTAGGACAGGGGGGGGGCAGTACTTC.

The gene calls are TRBV7-6 and TRBJ1-1; D unclear. Germline assignment: CDR1 SGHVS and CDR2 FNYEAQ. CDR3 size: 15 residues. The V and J ends lost 2 bases and 4 bases respectively, with 14 bases between them. This chain's CDR3 is CASSLHPTGGTEAFF. CDR3 in DNA: TGTGCCAGCAGCTTACACCCGACGGGTGGCACTGAAGCTTTCTTT.

The gene calls are TRBV19 and TRBJ2-3; TRBD1 aligns across 8 bases. The ends lost 7 bases at V and 8 bases at J; junction bases unmatched: 11. Germline values: CDR1 LNHDA, CDR2 SQIVND (reference sequence). The CDR3 spans 14 residues. This chain's CDR3 is CASTAAGGQGTQYF. The CDR3 DNA follows: TGTGCCAGTACCGCGGCAGGGGGCCAGGGTACGCAGTATTTT.

V is TRBV25-1 and J is TRBJ1-5; tentative D call: TRBD1 (6 bases). From germline, CDR1 is MGHDK and CDR2 SYGVNS. This CDR3 is built from 12 residues. Trimming removed 4 bases from V and 6 bases from J, with 7 bases in between. CDR3 protein: CASSVGGQPQHF. In nucleotides, the CDR3 is TGTGCCAGCAGTGTAGGGGGTCAGCCCCAGCATTTT.